Listed below are T cell receptor beta chains from one sample, sequenced in a study of post-analysis software for immune sequencing data. One entry per CDR3 protein, called by TCRdb with MiXCR from the PCR reads. The table records almost 700,000 distinct CDR3 sequences, over 45% of them present only once. The sequenced sample was blood. These receptors all come from a girl aged 2 to 9 with multiple sclerosis. The CDR3 runs from the conserved cysteine through the conserved F or W. The order of the fields is clone size, V gene, D gene, J gene, CDR3 length, CDR3 protein, CDR3 DNA. The D gene is left open where the match is weak. Part of the rows lack a size; the others show once, few, many or a class for expanded clones.

clone size: few
V gene: TRBV3-1
D gene: TRBD1
J gene: TRBJ1-2
CDR3 length: 16
CDR3 protein: CASSQLGQGAYYGYTF
CDR3 DNA: TGTGCCAGCAGCCAATTGGGACAGGGGGCCTACTATGGCTACACCTTC

clone size: NA
V gene: TRBV20-1
D gene: NA
J gene: TRBJ2-4
CDR3 length: 15
CDR3 protein: CSARDWMDGENIQYF
CDR3 DNA: TGCAGTGCTAGAGATTGGATGGACGGAGAAAACATTCAGTACTTC

clone size: NA
V gene: TRBV11-3
D gene: TRBD2
J gene: TRBJ2-4
CDR3 length: 19
CDR3 protein: CASSLSEIRAPGGRNIQYF
CDR3 DNA: TGTGCCAGCAGCTTAAGCGAGATCCGGGCCCCGGGAGGGAGAAACATTCAGTACTTC

clone size: few
V gene: TRBV24-1
D gene: NA
J gene: TRBJ2-1
CDR3 length: 13
CDR3 protein: CATSDSGRNEQFF
CDR3 DNA: TGTGCCACCAGTGATAGCGGGCGCAATGAGCAGTTCTTC

clone size: NA
V gene: TRBV6-5
D gene: NA
J gene: TRBJ2-7
CDR3 length: 13
CDR3 protein: CASSHGRSGEQYF
CDR3 DNA: TGTGCCAGCTCACACGGTCGGTCTGGCGAGCAGTACTTC

clone size: NA
V gene: TRBV5-1
D gene: NA
J gene: TRBJ2-3
CDR3 length: 18
CDR3 protein: CASSLGAASLSITDTQYF
CDR3 DNA: TGCGCCAGCAGCTTGGGGGCGGCTAGTTTATCTATCACAGATACGCAGTATTTT

clone size: NA
V gene: TRBV30
D gene: TRBD1
J gene: TRBJ2-1
CDR3 length: 14
CDR3 protein: CAWSSDRGYNEQFF
CDR3 DNA: TGTGCCTGGAGCTCTGACAGGGGGTACAATGAGCAGTTCTTC

clone size: NA
V gene: TRBV12-3/TRBV12-4
D gene: NA
J gene: TRBJ1-2
CDR3 length: 15
CDR3 protein: CASSFTEPGSYGYTF
CDR3 DNA: TGTGCCAGCAGTTTTACTGAGCCCGGCTCCTATGGCTACACCTTC

clone size: NA
V gene: TRBV5-5
D gene: NA
J gene: TRBJ1-2
CDR3 length: 15
CDR3 protein: CASSPSGGSYYGYTF
CDR3 DNA: TGTGCCAGCAGCCCCTCCGGGGGCAGCTATTATGGCTACACCTTC

clone size: NA
V gene: TRBV12-3/TRBV12-4
D gene: NA
J gene: TRBJ2-3
CDR3 length: 18
CDR3 protein: CASSSIRGSPGRGDTQYF
CDR3 DNA: TGTGCCAGCAGCTCTATACGCGGGTCCCCAGGGAGAGGGGATACGCAGTATTTT

clone size: NA
V gene: TRBV15
D gene: NA
J gene: TRBJ1-1
CDR3 length: 12
CDR3 protein: CATSYTNTEAFF
CDR3 DNA: TGTGCCACCAGCTACACAAACACTGAAGCTTTCTTT

clone size: NA
V gene: TRBV11-2
D gene: NA
J gene: TRBJ2-3
CDR3 length: 15
CDR3 protein: CASSLGPTRPDTQYF
CDR3 DNA: TGTGCCAGCAGCTTAGGCCCCACCCGGCCCGATACGCAGTATTTT

clone size: NA
V gene: TRBV5-5
D gene: TRBD1
J gene: TRBJ1-2
CDR3 length: 14
CDR3 protein: CASRWGQEFYGYTF
CDR3 DNA: TGTGCCAGCAGGTGGGGACAGGAGTTCTATGGCTACACCTTC

clone size: once
V gene: TRBV10-3
D gene: TRBD1
J gene: TRBJ1-2
CDR3 length: 13
CDR3 protein: CAIRGTGAEGYTF
CDR3 DNA: TGTGCCATCAGGGGGACAGGGGCAGAAGGCTACACCTTC

clone size: NA
V gene: TRBV12-3/TRBV12-4
D gene: TRBD1
J gene: TRBJ2-1
CDR3 length: 17
CDR3 protein: CASSFRAGTGRANEQFF
CDR3 DNA: TGTGCCAGCAGTTTCCGCGCCGGGACAGGGAGGGCGAATGAGCAGTTCTTC

clone size: NA
V gene: TRBV7-3
D gene: NA
J gene: TRBJ2-6
CDR3 length: 15
CDR3 protein: CAGSFTGSGANVLTF
CDR3 DNA: TGTGCCGGCAGCTTTACAGGGTCTGGGGCCAACGTCCTGACTTTC

clone size: few
V gene: TRBV7-6
D gene: NA
J gene: TRBJ2-1
CDR3 length: 15
CDR3 protein: CASSSPYSSYNEQFF
CDR3 DNA: TGTGCCAGCAGCTCCCCTTACAGCTCCTACAATGAGCAGTTCTTC

clone size: NA
V gene: TRBV6-5
D gene: NA
J gene: TRBJ2-7
CDR3 length: 15
CDR3 protein: CASSYGSSSSYEQYF
CDR3 DNA: TGTGCCAGCAGTTACGGCTCTTCGTCCTCCTACGAGCAGTACTTC

clone size: few
V gene: TRBV5-4
D gene: NA
J gene: TRBJ1-5
CDR3 length: 14
CDR3 protein: CASSWGGSRQPQHF
CDR3 DNA: TGTGCCAGCAGCTGGGGGGGCTCGAGGCAGCCCCAGCATTTT

clone size: few
V gene: TRBV6-2/TRBV6-3
D gene: NA
J gene: TRBJ2-2
CDR3 length: 13
CDR3 protein: CASSRPEPGELFF
CDR3 DNA: TGTGCCAGCAGCCGCCCCGAGCCCGGGGAGCTGTTTTTT

clone size: NA
V gene: TRBV12-3/TRBV12-4
D gene: TRBD2
J gene: TRBJ2-3
CDR3 length: 18
CDR3 protein: CASSLAGAGVPSTDTQYF
CDR3 DNA: TGTGCCAGCAGCTTAGCTGGAGCGGGGGTCCCTAGCACAGATACGCAGTATTTT

clone size: NA
V gene: TRBV11-1
D gene: NA
J gene: TRBJ1-1
CDR3 length: 12
CDR3 protein: CASSLPGTEAFF
CDR3 DNA: TGTGCCAGCAGCTTGCCAGGGACTGAAGCTTTCTTT

clone size: NA
V gene: TRBV20-1
D gene: TRBD2
J gene: TRBJ2-3
CDR3 length: 15
CDR3 protein: CSARGLVGFRDTQYF
CDR3 DNA: TGCAGTGCTAGGGGACTAGTAGGGTTCAGGGATACGCAGTATTTT

clone size: NA
V gene: TRBV20-1
D gene: NA
J gene: TRBJ1-5
CDR3 length: 12
CDR3 protein: CSARALNQPQHF
CDR3 DNA: TGCAGTGCTAGAGCCCTTAATCAGCCCCAGCATTTT

clone size: few
V gene: TRBV4-2
D gene: NA
J gene: TRBJ2-3
CDR3 length: 17
CDR3 protein: CASSQDPHYGKTDTQYF
CDR3 DNA: TGTGCCAGCAGCCAAGATCCTCACTACGGGAAGACAGATACGCAGTATTTT

clone size: NA
V gene: TRBV30
D gene: NA
J gene: TRBJ2-7
CDR3 length: 12
CDR3 protein: CAWTHQGTEQYF
CDR3 DNA: TGTGCCTGGACCCACCAAGGGACCGAGCAGTACTTC

clone size: NA
V gene: TRBV6-6
D gene: NA
J gene: TRBJ2-3
CDR3 length: 13
CDR3 protein: CASSYSGMDTQYF
CDR3 DNA: TGTGCCAGCAGTTACTCGGGAATGGATACGCAGTATTTT

clone size: once
V gene: TRBV6-1
D gene: NA
J gene: TRBJ2-7
CDR3 length: 16
CDR3 protein: CASSEIAGLGPREQYF
CDR3 DNA: TGTGCCAGCAGTGAAATCGCTGGCTTGGGGCCTCGCGAGCAGTACTTC

clone size: few
V gene: TRBV7-9
D gene: NA
J gene: TRBJ2-6
CDR3 length: 14
CDR3 protein: CASIQTPGANVLTF
CDR3 DNA: TGTGCCAGCATCCAGACCCCTGGGGCCAACGTCCTGACTTTC

clone size: NA
V gene: TRBV20-1
D gene: NA
J gene: TRBJ2-5
CDR3 length: 14
CDR3 protein: CSAISSLQQETQYF
CDR3 DNA: TGCAGTGCTATTTCCTCACTGCAGCAAGAGACCCAGTACTTC

clone size: NA
V gene: TRBV7-2
D gene: TRBD1
J gene: TRBJ2-1
CDR3 length: 16
CDR3 protein: CASSLGRDRPDNEQFF
CDR3 DNA: TGTGCCAGCAGCTTAGGCCGGGACAGGCCCGACAATGAGCAGTTCTTC

clone size: NA
V gene: TRBV4-3
D gene: NA
J gene: TRBJ2-3
CDR3 length: 19
CDR3 protein: CASSQDGGKQRVGTDTQYF
CDR3 DNA: TGCGCCAGCAGCCAAGATGGAGGAAAACAGCGAGTAGGCACAGATACGCAGTATTTT

clone size: NA
V gene: TRBV9
D gene: NA
J gene: TRBJ2-7
CDR3 length: 16
CDR3 protein: CASSPGVRLTLHEQYF
CDR3 DNA: TGTGCCAGCAGCCCTGGAGTGAGACTCACCCTCCACGAGCAGTACTTC

clone size: NA
V gene: TRBV29-1
D gene: NA
J gene: TRBJ1-2
CDR3 length: 13
CDR3 protein: CSVEESQDVGYTF
CDR3 DNA: TGCAGCGTTGAAGAATCGCAGGACGTTGGCTACACCTTC

clone size: NA
V gene: TRBV20-1
D gene: TRBD2
J gene: TRBJ2-1
CDR3 length: 14
CDR3 protein: CSARAAGRYNEQFF
CDR3 DNA: TGCAGTGCTAGAGCAGCGGGGAGATACAATGAGCAGTTCTTC

clone size: NA
V gene: TRBV20-1
D gene: NA
J gene: TRBJ1-1
CDR3 length: 11
CDR3 protein: CSAPTGRGAFF
CDR3 DNA: TGCAGTGCCCCTACAGGGAGGGGAGCTTTCTTT

clone size: NA
V gene: TRBV3-1
D gene: NA
J gene: TRBJ1-4
CDR3 length: 14
CDR3 protein: CASLPGQKNEKLFF
CDR3 DNA: TGTGCCAGTTTACCGGGACAAAAGAATGAAAAACTGTTTTTT

clone size: NA
V gene: TRBV6-1
D gene: TRBD2
J gene: TRBJ2-5
CDR3 length: 17
CDR3 protein: CASKGTSGGVKGETQYF
CDR3 DNA: TGTGCCAGCAAAGGGACTAGCGGGGGGGTAAAAGGAGAGACCCAGTACTTC

clone size: NA
V gene: TRBV4-2
D gene: TRBD1
J gene: TRBJ1-2
CDR3 length: 17
CDR3 protein: CASSEAIGGEGNYGYTF
CDR3 DNA: TGTGCCAGCAGCGAGGCGATAGGGGGCGAAGGGAACTATGGCTACACCTTC

clone size: once
V gene: TRBV10-3
D gene: NA
J gene: TRBJ1-2
CDR3 length: 14
CDR3 protein: CAISLGGRRYGYTF
CDR3 DNA: TGTGCCATCAGCCTCGGGGGGCGGAGGTATGGCTACACCTTC

clone size: NA
V gene: TRBV19
D gene: TRBD2
J gene: TRBJ2-1
CDR3 length: 20
CDR3 protein: CASSIARGAGGPRTYNEQFF
CDR3 DNA: TGTGCCAGTAGTATAGCCCGGGGAGCGGGAGGGCCAAGGACCTACAATGAGCAGTTCTTC

clone size: NA
V gene: TRBV5-1
D gene: TRBD1
J gene: TRBJ2-7
CDR3 length: 16
CDR3 protein: CASSSLIRTGKHEQYF
CDR3 DNA: TGCGCCAGCAGCTCCCTAATACGGACAGGGAAGCACGAGCAGTACTTC

clone size: few
V gene: TRBV7-2
D gene: TRBD1
J gene: TRBJ2-1
CDR3 length: 14
CDR3 protein: CASSSRQGNNEQFF
CDR3 DNA: TGTGCCAGCAGCTCCCGACAGGGGAACAATGAGCAGTTCTTC

clone size: NA
V gene: TRBV3-1
D gene: NA
J gene: TRBJ2-3
CDR3 length: 15
CDR3 protein: CASSLGPRSTDTQYF
CDR3 DNA: TGTGCCAGCAGCCTTGGACCCCGGAGCACAGATACGCAGTATTTT

clone size: NA
V gene: TRBV9
D gene: TRBD1
J gene: TRBJ2-3
CDR3 length: 13
CDR3 protein: CASSVDRGYTQYF
CDR3 DNA: TGTGCCAGCAGCGTGGACAGGGGTTATACGCAGTATTTT

clone size: NA
V gene: TRBV20-1
D gene: NA
J gene: TRBJ1-2
CDR3 length: 13
CDR3 protein: CSARGGGNYGYTF
CDR3 DNA: TGCAGTGCTAGAGGCGGGGGTAACTATGGCTACACCTTC